The entry below gives a single T cell receptor beta chain sequence along with its context. The source of the sample is a study of T cell changes during pregnancy in multiple sclerosis. Assay: immunoSEQ multiplex PCR; the TCRdb copy retains only in-frame clones and omits some. The table shows 20,000 to 25,000 clones, with more than 85% occurring only once. Sequencing used CD4+ T cells from peripheral blood mononuclear cells, obtained in the third trimester of pregnancy. This receptor was identified in a female donor with multiple sclerosis, enrolled in a pregnancy study.

Here the CDR3 DNA reads TGTGCCAGCAGCCATCCGGCGGCCCGGGCAGATACGCAGTATTTT. Residues: CASSHPAARADTQYF. The chain carries TRBV14 and TRBJ2-3; D is ambiguous. There are 15 residues in the CDR3. V was trimmed by 3 bases and J by 4 bases, leaving 14 bases between them. From germline, CDR1 is SGHDN and CDR2 FVKESK.